The clone carrying this T cell receptor (beta chain) was counted between two and nine times. Its target is not known. This sample stems from a study of cytomegalovirus exposure and HLA in healthy donors. The PCR was carried out with 60 Vbeta primers and 13 Jbeta primers. Profiled with immunoSEQ multiplex PCR; TCRdb holds only in-frame clones, not every one. Among 150,000 to 200,000 clones listed, about an eighth were seen once. The CDR3 has 17 residues. From germline, CDR1 is SEHNR and CDR2 FQNEAQ (reference sequence). Trimming took off 5 bases at V and 2 bases at J, with 18 bases between the two ends. Overall study results and limits: For cytomegalovirus status, the classifier reportedly gave diagnoses with high specificity and sensitivity.

This chain joins TRBV7-9 and TRBJ1-4; D may be TRBD1 (5 bases). This clonotype was obtained from a man in his fifties in good health and CMV-seropositive. Sequenced material: PBMCs. CDR3 amino acids: CASSRSRPGLTNEKLFF. CDR3 DNA: TGTGCCAGCAGCCGCAGTCGTCCAGGGTTGACTAATGAAAAACTGTTTTTT.